Listed below are T cell receptor beta chains from one sample, sequenced in a study of T cells after yellow fever vaccination. TCRdb redid the calling of the 5' RACE reads with MiXCR, one entry per CDR3 protein. The table has 250,000 to 300,000 distinct CDR3 sequences, roughly 4.8% seen once. The source was CD4+ T cells sorted from PBMCs, collected on the day of the yellow fever booster vaccination. The source is a man aged 18 to 29 who received the YFV17D yellow fever vaccine. CDR3s include the opening cysteine and the closing phenylalanine or tryptophan. D genes are given only for firm matches. Clone size appears in some rows only: once, few, many, or a class for an expanded clone.

j_call: TRBJ1-2; d_call: NA; clone_size: many; v_call: TRBV7-2; cdr3_nt: TGTGCCAGCAGCTCCCGAAGGCAGGGCAGCTCCCTCGTTGGCTACACCTTC; cdr3_aa: CASSSRRQGSSLVGYTF
j_call: TRBJ1-2; d_call: NA; clone_size: few; v_call: TRBV2; cdr3_nt: TGTGCCAGCAGTGAATGGACGGATGACTATGGCTACACCTTC; cdr3_aa: CASSEWTDDYGYTF
j_call: TRBJ1-2; d_call: TRBD1; clone_size: many; v_call: TRBV10-3; cdr3_nt: TGTGCCATCAGTGCAGATCCCGGGACAGGGTATGGCTACACCTTC; cdr3_aa: CAISADPGTGYGYTF
j_call: TRBJ2-3; d_call: NA; clone_size: many; v_call: TRBV6-5; cdr3_nt: TGTGCCAGCAGTTACGGAGCGAATGGGGCAGATACGCAGTATTTT; cdr3_aa: CASSYGANGADTQYF
j_call: TRBJ1-5; d_call: TRBD1; clone_size: few; v_call: TRBV12-3/TRBV12-4; cdr3_nt: TGTGCCAGCAGGCAGACAGGGCGCAATCAGCCCCAGCATTTT; cdr3_aa: CASRQTGRNQPQHF
j_call: TRBJ1-1; d_call: TRBD1; clone_size: few; v_call: TRBV12-3/TRBV12-4; cdr3_nt: TGTGCCAGCAGTTTAGTACAGGGGCAAATCGCTTTCTTT; cdr3_aa: CASSLVQGQIAFF
j_call: TRBJ1-6; d_call: NA; clone_size: few; v_call: TRBV11-2; cdr3_nt: TGTGCCAGCAGCGGAGATACGGCACCCCTCCACTTT; cdr3_aa: CASSGDTAPLHF
j_call: TRBJ1-4; d_call: NA; clone_size: NA; v_call: TRBV20-1; cdr3_nt: TGCAGTGCTAGAGAGGAGGGACATAGCGGGAAACTGTTTTTT; cdr3_aa: CSAREEGHSGKLFF
j_call: TRBJ1-5; d_call: TRBD1; clone_size: many; v_call: TRBV12-3/TRBV12-4; cdr3_nt: TGTGCCAGCAGTTTGGCAGGGGGGCAGCCCCAGCATTTT; cdr3_aa: CASSLAGGQPQHF
j_call: TRBJ2-5; d_call: NA; clone_size: many; v_call: TRBV15; cdr3_nt: TGTGCCACCAGCAGGGACTACAGGCAAGAGACCCAGTACTTC; cdr3_aa: CATSRDYRQETQYF
j_call: TRBJ2-4; d_call: NA; clone_size: NA; v_call: TRBV10-3; cdr3_nt: TGTGCCATCAGTGAGTTCCCCAGGGTGGCTAACATTCAGTACTTC; cdr3_aa: CAISEFPRVANIQYF
j_call: TRBJ1-5; d_call: NA; clone_size: NA; v_call: TRBV6-2/TRBV6-3; cdr3_nt: TGTGCCAGTCAACAGGGACCCCATCAGCCCCAGCATTTT; cdr3_aa: CASQQGPHQPQHF
j_call: TRBJ1-2; d_call: NA; clone_size: NA; v_call: TRBV2; cdr3_nt: TGTGCCAGCAGTGAAGGACGAGGGGCCAACTATGGCTACACCTTC; cdr3_aa: CASSEGRGANYGYTF
j_call: TRBJ1-1; d_call: NA; clone_size: few; v_call: TRBV7-3; cdr3_nt: TGTGCCAGCAGCCAAGACCCGAACACTGAAGCTTTCTTT; cdr3_aa: CASSQDPNTEAFF
j_call: TRBJ1-4; d_call: NA; clone_size: NA; v_call: TRBV20-1; cdr3_nt: TGCAGTGCGAATCCCGGGACGGGGAATGAAAAACTGTTTTTT; cdr3_aa: CSANPGTGNEKLFF
j_call: TRBJ2-3; d_call: TRBD2; clone_size: NA; v_call: TRBV6-5; cdr3_nt: TGTGCCAGCAGATCGGGACTAGCTTTCGCGGTTACGCAGTATTTT; cdr3_aa: CASRSGLAFAVTQYF
j_call: TRBJ1-1; d_call: NA; clone_size: many; v_call: TRBV29-1; cdr3_nt: TGCAGCGTCGCAGGGGTACTGAACACTGAAGCTTTCTTT; cdr3_aa: CSVAGVLNTEAFF
j_call: TRBJ2-1; d_call: NA; clone_size: many; v_call: TRBV5-1; cdr3_nt: TGCGCCAGCAGCTTGGACAGGGTATTCGATGAGCAGTTCTTC; cdr3_aa: CASSLDRVFDEQFF
j_call: TRBJ1-4; d_call: NA; clone_size: NA; v_call: TRBV4-2; cdr3_nt: TGTGCCAGCAGCCAAGCCAGCCGAAATGAAAAACTGTTTTTT; cdr3_aa: CASSQASRNEKLFF
j_call: TRBJ1-1; d_call: NA; clone_size: few; v_call: TRBV5-1; cdr3_nt: TGCGCCAGCAGCTTGGAGGCGAGGGTGAACACTGAAGCTTTCTTT; cdr3_aa: CASSLEARVNTEAFF
j_call: TRBJ2-2; d_call: NA; clone_size: many; v_call: TRBV7-2; cdr3_nt: TGTGCCCAGCGGTCCGACGCTAACACCGGGGAGCTGTTTTTT; cdr3_aa: CAQRSDANTGELFF
j_call: TRBJ1-2; d_call: NA; clone_size: NA; v_call: TRBV12-3/TRBV12-4; cdr3_nt: TGTGCCAGCAGTCGCACGGGCGGCTACACCTTC; cdr3_aa: CASSRTGGYTF
j_call: TRBJ1-4; d_call: NA; clone_size: many; v_call: TRBV20-1; cdr3_nt: TGCAGTGCTAGCGGGGGAGCAACTAATGAAAAACTGTTTTTT; cdr3_aa: CSASGGATNEKLFF
j_call: TRBJ2-2; d_call: TRBD2; clone_size: many; v_call: TRBV5-1; cdr3_nt: TGCGCCAGCATGGCTAGCGGTAACACCGGGGAGCTGTTTTTT; cdr3_aa: CASMASGNTGELFF
j_call: TRBJ2-7; d_call: TRBD1; clone_size: few; v_call: TRBV13; cdr3_nt: TGTGCCAGCAGGCAAGCCGGGACAGGGTATGGCGAGCAGTACTTC; cdr3_aa: CASRQAGTGYGEQYF
j_call: TRBJ2-3; d_call: NA; clone_size: NA; v_call: TRBV3-1; cdr3_nt: TGTGCCAGCAGCCAAGATCCACCCATTACGCAGTATTTT; cdr3_aa: CASSQDPPITQYF
j_call: TRBJ1-2; d_call: TRBD1; clone_size: NA; v_call: TRBV12-3/TRBV12-4; cdr3_nt: TGTGCCAGCAGTCCTAACAGGGGTGTGGGCTATGGCTACACCTTC; cdr3_aa: CASSPNRGVGYGYTF
j_call: TRBJ1-5; d_call: TRBD1; clone_size: few; v_call: TRBV20-1; cdr3_nt: TGCAGTGCGCGACAGGGGGGTTGGGGCAATCAGCCCCAGCATTTT; cdr3_aa: CSARQGGWGNQPQHF
j_call: TRBJ2-2; d_call: NA; clone_size: many; v_call: TRBV18; cdr3_nt: TGTGCCAGCACCAGCACTCAGGGAACCGGGGAGCTGTTTTTT; cdr3_aa: CASTSTQGTGELFF
j_call: TRBJ2-5; d_call: TRBD1; clone_size: many; v_call: TRBV20-1; cdr3_nt: TGCAGTGCAGAGCCGGGACAGCTACAAGAGACCCAGTACTTC; cdr3_aa: CSAEPGQLQETQYF
j_call: TRBJ2-5; d_call: NA; clone_size: NA; v_call: TRBV29-1; cdr3_nt: TGCAGCGTTGGTGGACTCCCCCAAGAGACCCAGTACTTC; cdr3_aa: CSVGGLPQETQYF
j_call: TRBJ2-5; d_call: NA; clone_size: NA; v_call: TRBV28; cdr3_nt: TGTGCCAGCAGTCCCCCCCGGACGGCCGGCGAGACCCAGTACTTC; cdr3_aa: CASSPPRTAGETQYF
j_call: TRBJ2-3; d_call: NA; clone_size: NA; v_call: TRBV28; cdr3_nt: TGTGCCAGCAATCTCCGGGACGCGCGCCTCCAGTATTTT; cdr3_aa: CASNLRDARLQYF
j_call: TRBJ1-6; d_call: NA; clone_size: few; v_call: TRBV18; cdr3_nt: TGTGCCAGCTCACCAGCAGGGGAAGGAAATTCACCCCTCCACTTT; cdr3_aa: CASSPAGEGNSPLHF
j_call: TRBJ1-5; d_call: NA; clone_size: NA; v_call: TRBV24-1; cdr3_nt: TGTGCCGCCTCAGGGGATAGCAATCAGCCCCAGCATTTT; cdr3_aa: CAASGDSNQPQHF
j_call: TRBJ2-1; d_call: TRBD2; clone_size: many; v_call: TRBV6-6; cdr3_nt: TGTGCCAGCACCCCGGGGGGAAATTCCCTCGGGGAGCAGTTCTTC; cdr3_aa: CASTPGGNSLGEQFF
j_call: TRBJ1-5; d_call: NA; clone_size: few; v_call: TRBV15; cdr3_nt: TGTGCCACCAGCAGAGACGCGGGATCTCAAAATCAGCCCCAGCATTTT; cdr3_aa: CATSRDAGSQNQPQHF
j_call: TRBJ2-3; d_call: TRBD2; clone_size: NA; v_call: TRBV10-3; cdr3_nt: TGTGCCATCAGTGAGTCCCTAGCGGGGGTGCAGTATTTT; cdr3_aa: CAISESLAGVQYF